The 21 T cell receptor beta chains below were found in one sample sequenced in a study of T-cell reconstitution after alpha-beta-depleted transplantation in children. The TCRbeta library was prepared with unique molecular identifiers. TCRdb re-derived calls from the PCR reads in MiXCR, one entry per CDR3 protein. This table has 450,000 to 600,000 distinct CDR3 sequences, approximately 13% appearing once. The sequenced sample was PBMCs, mostly from graft donor cells, obtained 360 days after TCRalphabeta/CD19-depleted stem cell transplant. These TCRs come from a male patient under 18 who had a stem cell transplant for acute myeloid leukemia, so the T cells may come from the graft donor.

V usage is TRBV5-1 and J usage is TRBJ2-7, with 12 positions matching TRBD1. Trimming took 2 bases from V and 6 from J; bases not matched to a gene: 15. This CDR3 has 18 residues. Per germline, CDR1 SGHRS and CDR2 YFSETQ. CDR3 sequence: CASSFLSLRRDRGLEQYF. The CDR3 nucleotides are TGCGCCAGCAGCTTTCTCTCCCTACGACGGGACAGGGGGCTCGAGCAGTACTTC. The whole variable domain, remainder taken from reference TRBV5-1 and TRBJ2-7, is KAGVTQTPRYLIKTRGQQVTLSCSPISGHRSVSWYQQTPGQGLQFLFEYFSETQRNKGNFPGRFSGRQFSNSRSEMNVSTLELGDSALYLCASSFLSLRRDRGLEQYFGPGTRLTVT.

The chain employs TRBV20-1 and TRBJ2-5; no firm D call. The CDR3 contains 14 residues. The germline gives CDR1 DFQATT, CDR2 SNEGSKA (reference sequence). V lost 0 bases, J lost 4 bases, and 12 bases lay in between. The CDR3 DNA reads TGCAGTGCTAGAGATGGTTCCTCCGCAGAGACCCAGTACTTC. Residues: CSARDGSSAETQYF.

In its sample, this clonotype was seen a few times. The V and J genes are TRBV28 and TRBJ2-1, with D possibly being TRBD2 (5 bases). Trimming cost V 6 bases and J 3 bases, with 12 bases left between them. This CDR3 is built from 14 residues. Germline V gives CDR1 MDHEN, CDR2 SYDVKM. CDR3 bases: TGTGCCAGCAGACCTACTAGGTTCTACAATGAGCAGTTCTTC. Translating gives CASRPTRFYNEQFF. The full variable domain, in which reference TRBV28 and TRBJ2-1 provide the parts outside the CDR3, is DVKVTQSSRYLVKRTGEKVFLECVQDMDHENMFWYRQDPGLGLRLIYFSYDVKMKEKGDIPEGYSVSREKKERFSLILESASTNQTSMYLCASRPTRFYNEQFFGPGTRLTVL.

This clonotype has at least ten counts. V gene TRBV5-1 combines with J gene TRBJ2-2; 12 bases are shared with TRBD2. Germline CDR1 SGHRS, CDR2 YFSETQ. With 0 bases clipped from V and 5 bases from J, the junction kept 11 bases outside the gene matches. The CDR3 spans 19 residues. CDR3 sequence reads: CASSLVSWTSGIGTGELFF. CDR3 sequence (DNA): TGCGCCAGCAGCTTGGTCTCTTGGACTAGCGGGATCGGTACCGGGGAGCTGTTTTTT.

A few counts support this clonotype. The chain employs TRBV6-2 or TRBV6-3 and TRBJ2-7, with 7 positions matching TRBD1. V lost 4 bases and J lost 1; bases outside the gene matches: 7. CDR1 and CDR2 from the germline V gene are MNHEY and SVGEGT. This CDR3 comprises 15 residues. The CDR3 reads CASSSPRQGSYEQYF. In DNA, the CDR3 is TGTGCCAGCAGTTCTCCTCGACAGGGATCCTACGAGCAGTACTTC.

This chain uses TRBV30 with TRBJ2-1, with D possibly matching TRBD1 (6 bases). Trimming stripped 4 bases from V and 2 bases from J, with 9 bases between. The CDR3 is made up of 13 amino acids. The germline gives CDR1 GTSNPN, CDR2 SVGIG (reference sequence). Here the CDR3 reads CAWTGVAYNEQFF. CDR3 in DNA: TGTGCCTGGACAGGGGTGGCCTACAATGAGCAGTTCTTC.

The chain recombines TRBV10-3 with TRBJ2-3; D could derive from TRBD1 or TRBD2 (6 bases each). The CDR3 has 13 amino acids. Germline V lookup: CDR1 ENHRY, CDR2 SYGVKD. Trimming removed 6 bases at V and 6 bases at J, with 13 bases between. The CDR3 nucleotides read TGTGCCATCAGCACCACAGGGAGGGATACGCAGTATTTT. This gives the protein CAISTTGRDTQYF.

The chain is built from TRBV7-9 and TRBJ2-7; 11 positions agree with TRBD2. This CDR3 contains 13 residues. Trimming removed 5 bases from V and 6 bases from J; junction bases left unmatched: 3. CDR1 is SEHNR, CDR2 FQNEAQ, per germline (reference sequence). In nucleotides, the CDR3 is TGTGCCAGCAGCCTACTAGCGGGAGCCGAGCAGTACTTC. The encoded protein is CASSLLAGAEQYF.

This clonotype has at least ten counts. The rearrangement joins TRBV20-1 to TRBJ2-1, with 9 bases that match TRBD2. The CDR3 is 13 residues long. CDR1 and CDR2 (germline): DFQATT, SNEGSKA (reference sequence). The V gene end was trimmed by 5 bases and the J gene end by 7 bases; junction bases not matched to a gene: 6. The CDR3 DNA is TGCAGTGCTGGTAGCGGGAGTGGAAATGAGCAGTTCTTC. As protein: CSAGSGSGNEQFF.

This clonotype was observed a few times. V is TRBV6-5 and J is TRBJ2-5, with TRBD2 matching over 7 bases. CDR1 and CDR2 from the germline V gene are MNHEY and SVGAGI. V trimming: 5 bases; J trimming: 1 base; junction bases outside the gene matches: 7. The CDR3 length is 15 residues. CDR3 amino acids: CASSHTLALQETQYF. CDR3 nucleotides: TGTGCCAGCAGTCACACACTAGCGCTCCAAGAGACCCAGTACTTC.

About this clonotype: This clone may be a read error of a much larger clone one base away. As the CDR3 is not closed by the conserved phenylalanine or tryptophan, this likely results from a read error. V usage is TRBV12-3 or TRBV12-4 and J usage is TRBJ2-5; D gene unclear. Between the trimmed V and J ends, which lost 5 bases and 4 bases, there was a span of 8 bases. The CDR3 has 12 residues. This chain's CDR3 is CASSNLRETQYC. The CDR3 bases are TGTGCCAGCAGTAACTTGCGAGAGACCCAGTACTGC.

This clonotype appeared many times. The rearrangement uses TRBV20-1 and TRBJ2-3; maybe TRBD2 (6 bases). With 3 bases removed from V and 6 bases from J, the gap between germline ends came to 7 bases. This CDR3 has 11 amino acids. Germline values: CDR1 DFQATT, CDR2 SNEGSKA (reference sequence). This CDR3 reads CSASRGDTQYF. CDR3 sequence (DNA): TGCAGTGCTAGCCGGGGGGATACGCAGTATTTT.

This clonotype was seen only a few times. The genes are TRBV20-1 and TRBJ2-5, with 7 nucleotides matching TRBD1. Germline V gene lookup returns CDR1 DFQATT and CDR2 SNEGSKA (reference sequence). Unmatched junction bases numbered 4, after V lost 5 bases and J lost 4 bases. The CDR3 is 12 residues long. The CDR3 DNA is TGCAGTGCTCTTAGGACAGGAGAGACCCAGTACTTC. Protein product: CSALRTGETQYF.

This clonotype was counted many times. The chain combines TRBV6-1 with TRBJ1-5; 10 positions agree with TRBD1. Trimming took 6 bases from V and 6 from J; bases not matched to a gene: 5. The germline gives CDR1 MNHNS, CDR2 SASEGT. The CDR3 contains 14 residues. CDR3 nucleotide sequence: TGTGCCAGCAGGGGACAGGGGCTGTCTCAGCCCCAGCATTTT. This gives the protein CASRGQGLSQPQHF.

In its sample, this clonotype was seen many times. The J gene is TRBJ2-7, the V gene TRBV6-2 or TRBV6-3; 8 bases map to TRBD2. The CDR3 runs 14 residues. Germline assignment: CDR1 MNHEY and CDR2 SVGEGT. V gave up 6 bases and J gave up 2 bases; unmatched junction bases: 6. This chain's CDR3 is CASRGGRPPYEQYF. CDR3 coding DNA: TGTGCCAGCAGGGGCGGGAGGCCACCCTACGAGCAGTACTTC.

This clonotype has only a few counts. The chain combines TRBV5-1 with TRBJ2-1, with D maybe TRBD2 (5 bases). The CDR3 length is 18 residues. V was clipped by 0 bases and J by 0 bases, with 16 bases between them. Germline values: CDR1 SGHRS, CDR2 YFSETQ. In DNA form, the CDR3 reads TGCGCCAGCAGCTTGGCCGTCTGGGGAGTGCCCTCCTACAATGAGCAGTTCTTC. It codes for CASSLAVWGVPSYNEQFF.

This clonotype has more than one count but fewer than ten. V and J are TRBV15 and TRBJ2-2, with 8 bases lining up with TRBD1. The germline V gene has CDR1 LNHNV and CDR2 YYDKDF (reference sequence). This CDR3 has 15 amino acids. Trimming at V came to 7 bases and at J to 4 bases, leaving 8 bases not matched to a gene. This chain's CDR3 is CATTKDRVGTGELFF. DNA for the CDR3: TGTGCCACCACCAAGGACAGGGTGGGCACCGGGGAGCTGTTTTTT.

This clonotype was found a few times. The genes are TRBV27 and TRBJ2-1, with a tentative D call TRBD2 (5 bases). Between the trimmed V and J ends, which lost 0 bases and 8 bases, there was a span of 11 bases. Germline lookup yields CDR1 MNHEY and CDR2 SMNVEV (reference sequence). CDR3 length equals 14 residues. The CDR3 is CASSLSSWEYEQFF. In DNA form, the CDR3 reads TGTGCCAGCAGTTTATCTAGTTGGGAGTATGAGCAGTTCTTC.

The CDR3 loop reads CSARVGGSHYEQYF. The CDR3 nucleotides read TGCAGTGCTAGAGTAGGGGGGAGCCACTACGAGCAGTACTTC. The chain recombines TRBV20-1 with TRBJ2-7; D may be TRBD1 or TRBD2 (6 bases each). The germline CDR1 and CDR2 sequences are DFQATT and SNEGSKA (reference sequence). V was trimmed by 1 base and J by 3 bases, leaving 13 bases between them. The CDR3 contains 14 residues.

The chain uses TRBV11-1 and TRBJ2-7; D not resolved. Germline loops: CDR1 SGHAT, CDR2 FQDESV (reference sequence). The V gene lost 7 bases and the J gene lost 5 bases, with 9 bases spanning the gap. This CDR3 comprises 11 residues. CDR3 residues: CASKVANEQYF. The DNA of the CDR3 is TGTGCCAGCAAGGTGGCGAACGAGCAGTACTTC.

This clonotype was counted ten times or more. The chain is built from TRBV12-3 or TRBV12-4 and TRBJ2-1; TRBD2 agrees at 13 bases. CDR3 length: 16 residues. V shed 5 bases and J 3 bases; nucleotides not matched to a gene: 4. The CDR3 spells CASSPGLAGFYNEQFF. CDR3 coding DNA: TGTGCCAGCAGTCCGGGACTAGCGGGATTCTACAATGAGCAGTTCTTC.